Listed here are 19 T cell receptor beta chains from one sample, sequenced in a study of cytomegalovirus exposure and HLA in healthy donors. The method was immunoSEQ multiplex PCR; TCRdb's version includes in-frame clones alone and lacks a portion of them. The sample consists of about 200,000 clones, around four fifths of them appearing once. Sequenced material: PBMCs. The source is a woman under 30 in good health and CMV-seronegative.

This clone appeared a few times. The V and J genes are TRBV5-1 and TRBJ2-1, with TRBD2 as a possible D gene (5 bases). Germline V CDR1 and CDR2: SGHRS, YFSETQ. The CDR3 has 14 amino acids. Trimming removed 4 bases at V and 5 bases at J, with 13 bases between. The CDR3 loop is CASSLLASNNEQFF. For the CDR3, the DNA is TGCGCCAGCAGCCTATTAGCGTCCAACAATGAGCAGTTCTTC. Full variable domain (remainder filled in from reference TRBV5-1 and TRBJ2-1): KAGVTQTPRYLIKTRGQQVTLSCSPISGHRSVSWYQQTPGQGLQFLFEYFSETQRNKGNFPGRFSGRQFSNSRSEMNVSTLELGDSALYLCASSLLASNNEQFFGPGTRLTVL.

V gene TRBV7-3 combines with J gene TRBJ1-3, with 7 nucleotides matching TRBD1. Germline assignment: CDR1 SGHTA and CDR2 FQGTGA. With V trimmed by 6 bases and J by 9 bases, 5 bases remained unmatched. This CDR3 is 12 amino acids long. The CDR3 coding sequence is TGTGCCAGCAGTGCCCCAGGGGGCACCATATATTTT. Its protein is CASSAPGGTIYF.

The chain recombines TRBV27 with TRBJ2-3; 7 nucleotides agree with TRBD1. Per the germline V gene, CDR1 is MNHEY and CDR2 is SMNVEV (reference sequence). CDR3 length: 14 residues. Unmatched junction bases numbered 6, after V lost 5 bases and J lost 4 bases. In DNA, the CDR3 is TGTGCCAGCAGTGTTACAGGGGTTCCAGATACGCAGTATTTT. Encoded protein: CASSVTGVPDTQYF.

The chain employs TRBV29-1 and TRBJ2-3; D remains ambiguous. The ends were cut back, 0 bases at V and 5 bases at J, with 9 bases in the middle. The CDR3 contains 13 residues. CDR1 SQVTM and CDR2 ANQGSEA come from the germline V gene. In nucleotides, the CDR3 is TGCAGCGTTGAAGATTGGCGCGGAGATACGCAGTATTTT. Amino acids: CSVEDWRGDTQYF.

The chain uses TRBV5-1 and TRBJ1-4, with no clear D. This CDR3 contains 11 residues. Germline CDR1 and CDR2: SGHRS and YFSETQ. The V gene lost 4 bases and the J gene lost 13 bases, with 11 bases spanning the gap. DNA for the CDR3: TGCGCCAGCAGCGAAGGAAGTGGACTGTTTTTT. Translated, it gives CASSEGSGLFF.

The rearrangement uses TRBV15 and TRBJ1-5, with a tentative D call TRBD1 (6 bases). V was shortened by 1 base and J by 16 bases, with 14 bases between the two germline ends. Germline values: CDR1 LNHNV, CDR2 YYDKDF (reference sequence). This CDR3 has 12 residues. The CDR3 region is CATSRGGGLSHF. CDR3 nucleotides: TGTGCCACCAGCAGAGGAGGGGGGCTCTCACATTTT.

This rearrangement joins TRBV11-2 to TRBJ1-2; D unclear. Trimming removed 0 bases from V and 4 bases from J, with 9 bases in between. There are 14 residues in the CDR3. In germline, CDR1 is SGHAT, CDR2 FQNNGV. As DNA, the CDR3 is TGTGCCAGCAGCTTAGATCTAGTGGCCTATGGCTACACCTTC. It codes for CASSLDLVAYGYTF.

The genes are TRBV7-3 and TRBJ2-7, with a possible D match to TRBD2 (5 bases). Trimming left V 2 bases short and J 5 bases short, with 13 bases between. This CDR3 has 14 amino acids. Germline-derived CDR1 and CDR2 are SGHTA and FQGTGA. CDR3 sequence (DNA): TGTGCCAGCAGCTTAGGACTGGGTAGAAACGAGCAGTACTTC. Translating gives CASSLGLGRNEQYF. The whole variable domain, filled in from reference TRBV7-3 and TRBJ2-7, reads GAGVSQTPSNKVTEKGKYVELRCDPISGHTALYWYRQSLGQGPEFLIYFQGTGAADDSGLPNDRFFAVRPEGSVSTLKIQRTERGDSAVYLCASSLGLGRNEQYFGPGTRLTVT.

The chain recombines TRBV6-5 with TRBJ2-7; D may match TRBD1 or TRBD2 (6 bases each). CDR1 is MNHEY, CDR2 SVGAGI, per germline. This CDR3 has 15 residues. V lost 5 bases to trimming and J lost 5 bases, with 19 bases between them. CDR3 loop: CASSRGAQDKNEQYF. CDR3 DNA sequence: TGTGCCAGCAGTAGGGGGGCCCAAGACAAAAACGAGCAGTACTTC.

The chain has TRBV19 and TRBJ1-5, with a weak D call TRBD1 (5 bases). The CDR3 totals 13 residues. Trimming stripped 5 bases from V and 5 bases from J, with 10 bases between. Germline CDR1 is LNHDA and CDR2 is SQIVND (reference sequence). This CDR3 reads CASSQQVYQPQHF. The CDR3, as DNA: TGTGCCAGTAGTCAACAGGTTTATCAGCCCCAGCATTTT. The entire variable domain, with the rest obtained from reference TRBV19 and TRBJ1-5, is as follows: DGGITQSPKYLFRKEGQNVTLSCEQNLNHDAMYWYRQDPGQGLRLIYYSQIVNDFQKGDIAEGYSVSREKKESFPLTVTSAQKNPTAFYLCASSQQVYQPQHFGDGTRLSIL.

J is TRBJ1-4 and V is TRBV2; D is ambiguous. The CDR3 length is 15 residues. Germline V gives CDR1 SNHLY, CDR2 FYNNEI. V lost 6 bases to trimming and J lost 8 bases, with 19 bases between them. This chain's CDR3 is CASSSRIVTAEKLFF. CDR3 coding DNA: TGTGCCAGCAGCTCTAGGATTGTCACAGCCGAAAAACTGTTTTTT. The full variable domain, completed using reference TRBV2 and TRBJ1-4, is EPEVTQTPSHQVTQMGQEVILRCVPISNHLYFYWYRQILGQKVEFLVSFYNNEISEKSEIFDDQFSVERPDGSNFTLKIRSTKLEDSAMYFCASSSRIVTAEKLFFGSGTQLSVL.

The rearrangement uses TRBV9 and TRBJ2-3; D is undetermined. Trimming took off 0 bases at V and 7 bases at J, with 15 bases between the two ends. The germline gives CDR1 SGDLS, CDR2 YYNGEE. The CDR3 is 15 amino acids. The CDR3 DNA is TGTGCCAGCAGCGTAGAATCTGTCCCCAGGAATACGCAGTATTTT. Encoded protein: CASSVESVPRNTQYF.

V usage is TRBV20-1 and J usage is TRBJ2-7; 7 bases map to TRBD1. The J segment lost 4 bases and the V segment lost 5 bases, leaving 2 bases of the junction unmatched. This CDR3 spans 11 amino acids. Looked up from germline, CDR1 is DFQATT and CDR2 is SNEGSKA (reference sequence). CDR3 DNA: TGCAGTGCTGAGACAGGGTACGAGCAGTACTTC. Encoded protein: CSAETGYEQYF.

The chain has TRBV4-1 and TRBJ1-5; 10 positions match TRBD1. The CDR3 totals 16 residues. In germline, CDR1 is MGHRA, CDR2 YSYEKL. J lost 5 bases, V lost 0 bases, and 4 bases had no gene match. The CDR3 is CASSQDEDRGDQPQHF. The CDR3 nucleotides read TGCGCCAGCAGCCAAGATGAGGACAGGGGGGATCAGCCCCAGCATTTT.

The chain has TRBV2 and TRBJ1-2; D call uncertain. CDR1 SNHLY and CDR2 FYNNEI come from the germline V gene. The CDR3 runs to 15 residues. The V and J ends lost 3 bases and 4 bases respectively, with 15 bases between them. This CDR3 reads CASSEGMGSAYGYTF. CDR3 bases: TGTGCCAGCAGTGAGGGTATGGGTAGCGCCTATGGCTACACCTTC.

This clone has more than one count but fewer than ten. The rearrangement uses TRBV18 and TRBJ2-7; 8 nucleotides line up with TRBD1. Germline CDR1 KGHSH, CDR2 LQKENI. This CDR3 region has 13 residues. J lost 7 bases, V lost 3 bases, and 5 bases had no gene match. The CDR3 region is CASSPPGQGEQYF. Here the CDR3 DNA reads TGTGCCAGCTCACCGCCCGGACAGGGAGAGCAGTACTTC.

V usage is TRBV7-9 and J usage is TRBJ2-7, with 11 nucleotides matching TRBD2. The CDR3 sequence is 15 residues long. With V trimmed by 5 bases and J by 5 bases, 8 bases remained unmatched. The germline gives CDR1 SEHNR, CDR2 FQNEAQ (reference sequence). Written as DNA, the CDR3 is TGTGCCAGCAGCGCAAAGGGACTAGCGGCCCACGAGCAGTACTTC. Protein sequence: CASSAKGLAAHEQYF.

The rearrangement joins TRBV4-2 to TRBJ2-7; D call uncertain. Germline V lookup: CDR1 LGHNA, CDR2 YNFKEQ. V was pared by 1 base and J by 11 bases, with 15 bases between. The CDR3 is 13 residues long. CDR3: CASSQAGISPEYF. For the CDR3, the DNA is TGTGCCAGCAGCCAAGCTGGGATATCCCCGGAGTACTTC.

The chain joins TRBV6-6 to TRBJ1-1; the D is unclear. CDR3 size: 12 residues. Germline assignment: CDR1 MNHNY and CDR2 SVGAGI (reference sequence). V lost 2 bases and J lost 8, with 9 bases in between. The CDR3 reads CASSYTGFEAFF. In DNA, the CDR3 is TGTGCCAGCAGTTACACGGGGTTCGAAGCTTTCTTT.